The 8 T cell receptor beta chains below all came from one sample that was sequenced in a study of neurological immune-mediated disorders. Indicated time point: technical triplicate 2. TCRdb re-derived calls from the 5' RACE reads in MiXCR, one entry per CDR3 protein. Of 30,000 or so distinct CDR3 sequences in the sample, 13% are singletons; the top ten hold approximately 5.6%. Sequencing input: CD4+ T cells from blood. These receptors came from a female donor with HTLV-1-associated myelopathy (HAM/TSP).

V is TRBV18 and J is TRBJ2-7; D might be TRBD2 (6 bases). The germline gives CDR1 KGHSH, CDR2 LQKENI. The ends were cut back, 6 bases at V and 7 bases at J, with 13 bases in the middle. CDR3 length equals 12 residues. For the CDR3, the DNA is TGTGCCAGCTCCACGGGTGGAGGGGAGCAGTACTTC. Protein product: CASSTGGGEQYF.

Many counts were recorded for this clonotype. The J gene is TRBJ1-1, the V gene TRBV20-1; TRBD1 is a possible D gene (5 bases). The V gene lost 4 bases and the J gene lost 5 bases, with 14 bases spanning the gap. Germline V CDR1 and CDR2: DFQATT, SNEGSKA (reference sequence). This CDR3 region has 13 residues. The CDR3 sequence is CSATRDGRTEAFF. CDR3 DNA sequence: TGCAGTGCTACACGGGACGGGCGGACTGAAGCTTTCTTT.

This clonotype was seen many times. The chain has TRBV24-1 and TRBJ1-1, with D possibly matching TRBD1 (6 bases). In germline, CDR1 is KGHDR, CDR2 SFDVKD. The CDR3 has 15 residues. V shed 2 bases and J shed 0 bases, with 9 bases lying between them. CDR3 sequence (DNA): TGTGCCACCAGTGATTCACAGGGCTTGAACACTGAAGCTTTCTTT. This gives the protein CATSDSQGLNTEAFF.

This clonotype was found many times. V gene TRBV5-1 combines with J gene TRBJ1-2; D uncertain. CDR1 is SGHRS, CDR2 YFSETQ, per germline. The CDR3 runs 15 residues. V lost 0 bases to trimming and J lost 0 bases, with 9 bases between them. Written as DNA, the CDR3 is TGCGCCAGCAGCTTGGATTCGGCAGCTAACTATGGCTACACCTTC. Translated, it gives CASSLDSAANYGYTF.

This clonotype was detected ten times or more. The chain couples TRBV20-1 to TRBJ1-5; no reliable D call. Germline CDR1 DFQATT, CDR2 SNEGSKA (reference sequence). The CDR3 consists of 13 residues. V was trimmed by 4 bases and J by 0 bases, leaving 7 bases between them. The CDR3 loop is CSATGYSNQPQHF. CDR3 sequence (DNA): TGCAGTGCTACTGGGTATAGCAATCAGCCCCAGCATTTT.

This sequence joins TRBV18 and TRBJ1-1; TRBD1 aligns across 7 bases. CDR3 length: 14 amino acids. Germline CDR1 and CDR2: KGHSH and LQKENI. The junction had 4 bases not matched to a gene; V was cut back by 5 bases and J by 1 base. CDR3 DNA: TGTGCCAGCTCAGGGGGACAGTGGAACACTGAAGCTTTCTTT. Amino acids: CASSGGQWNTEAFF.

The table lists this clonotype with many counts. This chain links TRBV5-1 with TRBJ1-1; TRBD1 agrees at 10 bases. CDR3 length: 15 residues. Trimming at V came to 4 bases and at J to 6 bases, leaving 9 bases not matched to a gene. Germline V gene lookup returns CDR1 SGHRS and CDR2 YFSETQ. Here the CDR3 reads CASSKPGQGFAEAFF. CDR3 DNA: TGCGCCAGCAGCAAACCGGGACAGGGGTTCGCTGAAGCTTTCTTT.

This clonotype was picked up many times. V usage is TRBV6-5 and J usage is TRBJ2-1; D is possibly TRBD1 or TRBD2 (5 bases each). CDR1 and CDR2 (germline): MNHEY, SVGAGI. V lost 6 bases to trimming and J lost 7 bases, with 16 bases between them. The CDR3 length is 14 residues. The CDR3 region is CASSLGPDANEQFF. The DNA for the CDR3 is TGTGCCAGCAGCCTGGGACCCGATGCGAATGAGCAGTTCTTC.